The entry that follows covers one T cell receptor beta chain sequence. The germline V gene encodes CDR1 MDHEN and CDR2 SYDVKM. V lost 3 bases and J lost 4, with 9 bases in between. The length of the CDR3 is 13 residues. The data belong to a study of blood T cell repertoires in COVID-19. Study-level background: Italy, Spain and the United States were the sources of the convalescent and acute COVID-19 samples. T cells, B-cell-depleted T cells, or PBMCs supplied cDNA or gDNA.

Per the study methods: How many nucleated cells were present was estimated from reference gene primer amplification. Method: immunoSEQ multiplex PCR; TCRdb's copy keeps in-frame clones and lacks some. The V and J calls and clone size are taken from that table; D and trimming were inferred from the DNA. Among over 150,000 clones listed, around 84% were seen once. The specimen was peripheral blood. The genes are TRBV28 and TRBJ2-5; a weak D match, TRBD2 (6 bases). The clonotype was recovered from a human donor in a cohort sampled during active COVID-19. CDR3 nucleotide sequence: TGTGCCAGCAGTTTGGACTATCGAGAGACCCAGTACTTC. Its protein product is CASSLDYRETQYF.